The sequence of this TCR beta chain was determined in a study of cytomegalovirus exposure and HLA in healthy donors. It was with 60 Vbeta and 13 Jbeta primers that the PCR ran. Only in-frame clones appear in the TCRdb table, and some are missing; sequencing was by immunoSEQ multiplex PCR. Listed are around 74,000 clones; approximately 14% falls within the top ten. Germline CDR1 reads SGHVS; CDR2 reads FQNEAQ. The V end was cut by 4 bases, the J end by 2 bases, with 6 bases between. The CDR3 runs 13 residues. On this clone: Its antigen is as yet unknown.

Findings and caveats of the study: Upon later analysis, HLA-associated TCR beta chains proved more clonally expanded than other, equally common chains. Listed as cytomegalovirus-associated were over 150 TCR beta chains. Among immune exposure information, only CMV serostatus was available. Presence/absence analyses took donor sequencing depth as roughly uniform.

This sequence originates from a man between 45 and 60 years old in good health and CMV-seropositive. The V call is TRBV7-8, the J call TRBJ1-5; a possible D gene is TRBD1 (6 bases). The sequencing input was PBMCs. The CDR3 is CASSYRGNQPQHF. In DNA form, the CDR3 reads TGTGCCAGCAGCTACAGGGGCAATCAGCCCCAGCATTTT.